This T cell receptor beta chain came from a study of blood T cell repertoires in COVID-19. Whole-study context: The study drew acute and convalescent COVID-19 samples from the United States, Italy and Spain. Nucleic acid was either cDNA or gDNA, and it came from T cells, B-cell-depleted T cells, or PBMCs.

Under the authors' procedure: Researchers report that nucleated cell counts were estimated from reference gene primer amplification. The protocol was immunoSEQ multiplex PCR, while the TCRdb copy is restricted to in-frame clones and leaves out a portion. V and J calls and clone size are those listed in that table; D and trimming were worked out from the DNA. The table shows under 100,000 clones, with around four fifths occurring only once. This CDR3 spans 11 amino acids. The V gene's germline CDR1 is SQVTM and CDR2 ANQGSEA. The V end was cut by 5 bases, the J end by 1 base, with 5 bases between. The sequencing sample was made of peripheral blood. The clonotype originates from an elderly man with active or convalescent COVID-19. The chain has TRBV29-1 and TRBJ1-1, with D hard to call. Written as DNA, the CDR3 is TGCAGCGTTACCAGGAACACTGAAGCTTTCTTT. Its protein product is CSVTRNTEAFF. Using reference TRBV29-1 and TRBJ1-1 for the parts outside the CDR3, the full variable domain is SAVISQKPSRDICQRGTSLTIQCQVDSQVTMMFWYRQQPGQSLTLIATANQGSEATYESGFVIDKFPISRPNLTFSTLTVSNMSPEDSSIYLCSVTRNTEAFFGQGTRLTVV.